This TCR beta chain was obtained from a study of shared clonotypes between healthy human individuals. The V gene's germline CDR1 is MNHNS and CDR2 SASEGT. With 6 bases removed from V and 4 bases from J, the gap between germline ends came to 9 bases. The CDR3 has 12 residues. TCRdb's copy holds only in-frame clones and misses some; the assay was immunoSEQ multiplex PCR. This sample has around 1.5 million clones, with approximately 98% found just once. About this clone: Its matching antigen is unknown.

Study-level points and caveats: Donor scarcity curtailed the genetic and exposure-history diversity represented herein.

The chain joins TRBV6-1 to TRBJ2-5; D unclear. The sequenced sample consisted of naive CD4+ T cells sorted from blood. Subset denoted: CD45RA+ positively selected. This clonotype was obtained from a man younger than 45 in good health. In nucleotides, the CDR3 is TGTGCCAGCAGCCCCGTCGCAGAGACCCAGTACTTC. Encoded protein: CASSPVAETQYF.